This T cell receptor (beta chain) originates from a study of blood T cell repertoires in COVID-19. Study-level information: Donors in the United States, Italy and Spain gave samples during acute or convalescent COVID-19. Sample material is recorded as cDNA or gDNA derived from T cells, B-cell-depleted T cells, or PBMCs.

The CDR3 is 16 residues long. The J segment lost 4 bases and the V segment lost 4 bases, leaving 9 bases of the junction unmatched. From germline, CDR1 is MGHRA and CDR2 YSYEKL. Per the original methods: Reference gene primer amplification gave nucleated cell count estimates. The repertoire was sequenced with immunoSEQ multiplex PCR; TCRdb's copy has only in-frame clones and lacks some. That table gives V, J and clone size, and the DNA gave D and trimming. The data hold about 250,000 clones, with approximately 90% observed a single time. V and J are TRBV4-1 and TRBJ2-7; 11 positions match TRBD2. The TCR comes from a middle-aged woman who had recovered from COVID-19. The sample was peripheral blood. The CDR3 here is CASSRGTSGRQYEQYF. The DNA for the CDR3 is TGCGCCAGCAGCCGAGGGACTAGCGGACGCCAGTACGAGCAGTACTTC.